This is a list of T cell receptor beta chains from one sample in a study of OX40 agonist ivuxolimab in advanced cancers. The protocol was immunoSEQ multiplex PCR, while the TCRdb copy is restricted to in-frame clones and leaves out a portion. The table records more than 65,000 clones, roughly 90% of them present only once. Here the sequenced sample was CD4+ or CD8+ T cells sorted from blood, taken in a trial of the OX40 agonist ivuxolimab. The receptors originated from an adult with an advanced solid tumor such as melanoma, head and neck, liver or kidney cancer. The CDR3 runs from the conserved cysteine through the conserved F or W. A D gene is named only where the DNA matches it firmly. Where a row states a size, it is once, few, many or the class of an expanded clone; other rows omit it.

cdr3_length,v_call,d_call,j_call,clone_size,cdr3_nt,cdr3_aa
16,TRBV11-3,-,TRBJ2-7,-,TGTGCCAGCAGCTTAGTTGGGCTTCCGGAACCCTACGAGCAGTACTTC,CASSLVGLPEPYEQYF
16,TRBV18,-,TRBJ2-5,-,TGTGCCAGCTCACCAGGTACGACAACCTCTCAAGAGACCCAGTACTTC,CASSPGTTTSQETQYF
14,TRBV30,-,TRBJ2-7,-,TGTGCCTGGAGTGTCGGTGTTCAGGCCGACGAGCAGTACTTC,CAWSVGVQADEQYF
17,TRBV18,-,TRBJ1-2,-,TGTGCCAGCTCATCCAATACGGGAATAGGTACGGGTGATGGCTACACCTTC,CASSSNTGIGTGDGYTF
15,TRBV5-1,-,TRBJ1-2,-,TGCGCCAGCAGCTTGGTCCAGGGGTTAAGCTATGGCTACACCTTC,CASSLVQGLSYGYTF
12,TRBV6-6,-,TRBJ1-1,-,TGTGCCAGCAGTCGACCGACTCAGGAAGCTTTCTTT,CASSRPTQEAFF
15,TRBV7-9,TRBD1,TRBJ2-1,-,TGTGCCAGCAGCTCCTCAGGGGGCGCGGGTAATGAGCAGTTCTTC,CASSSSGGAGNEQFF
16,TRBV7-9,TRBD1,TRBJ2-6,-,TGTGCCAGCAGATCGACAGGGGCAGTTGGGGCCAACGTCCTGACTTTC,CASRSTGAVGANVLTF
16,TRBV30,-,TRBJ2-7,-,TGTGCCTGGAACCCGGTCCTTACAGGGAGCTCCTACGAGCAGTACTTC,CAWNPVLTGSSYEQYF
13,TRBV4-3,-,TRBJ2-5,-,TGCGCCAGCAGCCAAGAGCCAGGGGCGACCCAGTACTTC,CASSQEPGATQYF
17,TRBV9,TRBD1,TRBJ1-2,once,TGTGCCAGCAGCAGAACCGGGACAGGAGGTGGGAACTATGGCTACACCTTC,CASSRTGTGGGNYGYTF
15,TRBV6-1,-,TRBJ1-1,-,TGTGCCAGCAGCCTATTACAGGGTGGTGGCACTGAAGCTTTCTTT,CASSLLQGGGTEAFF
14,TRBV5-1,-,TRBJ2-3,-,TGCGCCAGCAGCCCGCCGGGACTCCCGGATACGCAGTATTTT,CASSPPGLPDTQYF
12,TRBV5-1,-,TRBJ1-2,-,TGCGCCAGCAGCTTGGGGGGCAGTGGCTACACCTTC,CASSLGGSGYTF
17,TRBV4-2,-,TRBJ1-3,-,TGTGCCAGCAGCCAAGATCCCGGACCCCGTGGGGGAAACACCATATATTTT,CASSQDPGPRGGNTIYF
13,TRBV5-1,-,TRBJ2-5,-,TGCGCCAGCAGCTTTAATACGGGGGAGACCCAGTACTTC,CASSFNTGETQYF
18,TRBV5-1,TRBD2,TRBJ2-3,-,TGCGCCAGCAGCTTGGATCCGGGACTAGCGGGGGGCACAGATACGCAGTATTTT,CASSLDPGLAGGTDTQYF
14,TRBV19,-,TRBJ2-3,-,TGTGCCAGTAGAAGGGATCCCTACACAGATACGCAGTATTTT,CASRRDPYTDTQYF
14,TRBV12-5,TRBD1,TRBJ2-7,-,TGTGCTAGTGGGGTCGGGACAGGGGCCTACGAGCAGTACTTC,CASGVGTGAYEQYF
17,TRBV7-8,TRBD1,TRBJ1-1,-,TGTGCCAGCAGCCTACACCGGGACAGTCATATGAACACTGAAGCTTTCTTT,CASSLHRDSHMNTEAFF
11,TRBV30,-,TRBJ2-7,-,TGTGCCTGGAGTGTACAGGGTGAGCAGTACTTC,CAWSVQGEQYF
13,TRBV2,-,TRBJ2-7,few,TGTGCCAGCAGTTCCAGGGTTATAGGCGAGCAGTACTTC,CASSSRVIGEQYF
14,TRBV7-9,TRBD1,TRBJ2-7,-,TGTGCCAGCAGCTATGGACAGGGGGTCAACGAGCAGTACTTC,CASSYGQGVNEQYF
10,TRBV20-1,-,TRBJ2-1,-,TGCAGTGCTTACCGGATCCCACAGTTCTTC,CSAYRIPQFF
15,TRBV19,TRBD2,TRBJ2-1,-,TGTGCCAGTAGGCTAGCGGGGGGTCCCTACAATGAGCAGTTCTTC,CASRLAGGPYNEQFF
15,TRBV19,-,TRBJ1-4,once,TGTGCCAGTAGTATCAGGCCAGGTCGTAATGAAAAACTGTTTTTT,CASSIRPGRNEKLFF
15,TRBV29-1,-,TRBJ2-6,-,TGCAGCGTTGGACAGGGAGGCTCTGGGGCCAACGTCCTGACTTTC,CSVGQGGSGANVLTF
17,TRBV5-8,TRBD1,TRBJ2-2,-,TGTGCCAGCAGCTTGATTCGGCAGGGGGCGCGGGCCGGGGAGCTGTTTTTT,CASSLIRQGARAGELFF
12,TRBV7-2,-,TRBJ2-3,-,TGTGCCAGCAGCTTATCCACAGATACGCAGTATTTT,CASSLSTDTQYF
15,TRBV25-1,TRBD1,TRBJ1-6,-,TGTGCCAGCAGTGAATCGGCAGGGGGTGGCTCACCCCTCCACTTT,CASSESAGGGSPLHF
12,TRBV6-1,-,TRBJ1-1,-,TGTGCCAGCAGGGGGCTGAACACTGAAGCTTTCTTT,CASRGLNTEAFF
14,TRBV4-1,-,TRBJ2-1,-,TGCGCCAGCAGCCGAAAGACGGATTACAATGAGCAGTTCTTC,CASSRKTDYNEQFF
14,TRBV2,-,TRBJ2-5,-,TGTGCCAGCGGGATGGCGCCTCTCCACCGGGCCCAGTACTTC,CASGMAPLHRAQYF
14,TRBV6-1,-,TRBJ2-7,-,TGTGCCAGCCGAGGGCCTGCGGTTTCCTACGAGCAGTACTTC,CASRGPAVSYEQYF
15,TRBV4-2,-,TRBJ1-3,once,TGTGCCAGCAGCCAAGAGACAGCCTCTGGAAACACCATATATTTT,CASSQETASGNTIYF
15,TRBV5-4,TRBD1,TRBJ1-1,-,TGTGCCAGCAGCGATCCGGGACAGGGGTTCACTGAAGCTTTCTTT,CASSDPGQGFTEAFF
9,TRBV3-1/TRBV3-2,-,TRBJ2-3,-,TGTGCCAGCGCAAATACGCAGTATTTT,CASANTQYF
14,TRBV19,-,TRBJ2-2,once,TGTGCCACCAGGGCGCGGGGGCGCACCGGGGAGCTGTTTTTT,CATRARGRTGELFF
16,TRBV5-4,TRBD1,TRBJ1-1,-,TGTGCCAGCAGCTTCGGCAGGGGGCTTGGGAACACTGAAGCTTTCTTT,CASSFGRGLGNTEAFF
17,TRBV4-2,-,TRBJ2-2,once,TGTGCCAGCAGCCAAGAGCCCCAGCGGCCAAACACCGGGGAGCTGTTTTTT,CASSQEPQRPNTGELFF
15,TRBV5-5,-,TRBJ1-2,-,TGTGCCAGCAGCCCCGCGCCCCTCGCGAACTATGGCTACACCTTC,CASSPAPLANYGYTF
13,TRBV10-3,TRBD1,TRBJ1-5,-,TGTGCCACGACAGGGGTAGGCAATCAGCCCCAGCATTTT,CATTGVGNQPQHF
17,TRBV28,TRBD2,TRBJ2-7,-,TGTGCCAGCAGTTTTCCACCTGGACTAGCGGGGTCCTACGAGCAGTACTTC,CASSFPPGLAGSYEQYF
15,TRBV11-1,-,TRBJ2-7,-,TGTGCCAGCAGCTTAGAGCCGGCCGCACCCTACGAGCAGTACTTC,CASSLEPAAPYEQYF